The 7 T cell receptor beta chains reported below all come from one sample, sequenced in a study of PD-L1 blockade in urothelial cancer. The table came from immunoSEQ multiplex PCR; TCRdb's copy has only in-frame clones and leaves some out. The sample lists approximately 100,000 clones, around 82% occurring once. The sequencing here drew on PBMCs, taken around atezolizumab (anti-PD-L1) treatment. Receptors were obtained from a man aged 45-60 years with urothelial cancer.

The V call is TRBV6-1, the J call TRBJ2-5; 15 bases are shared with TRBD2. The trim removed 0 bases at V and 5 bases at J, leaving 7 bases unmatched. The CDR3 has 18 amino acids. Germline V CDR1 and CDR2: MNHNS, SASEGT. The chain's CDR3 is CASSEAPGLAGGRETQYF. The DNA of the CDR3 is TGTGCCAGCAGTGAAGCGCCGGGACTAGCGGGAGGCCGGGAGACCCAGTACTTC.

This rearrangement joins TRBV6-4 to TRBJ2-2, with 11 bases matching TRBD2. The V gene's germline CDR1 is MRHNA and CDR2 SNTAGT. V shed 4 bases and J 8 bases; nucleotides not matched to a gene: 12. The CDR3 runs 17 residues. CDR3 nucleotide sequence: TGTGCCAGCAGTGTGTCCACTAGCGGGAGTATATCGGGGGAGCTGTTTTTT. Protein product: CASSVSTSGSISGELFF.

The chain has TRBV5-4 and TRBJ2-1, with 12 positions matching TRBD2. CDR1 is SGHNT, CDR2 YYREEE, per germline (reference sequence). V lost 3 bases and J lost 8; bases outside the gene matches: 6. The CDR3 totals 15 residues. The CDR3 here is CASSYRLAGVYEQFF. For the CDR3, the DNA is TGTGCCAGCAGCTATCGACTAGCGGGAGTGTATGAGCAGTTCTTC.

The CDR3 loop is CASSLSRLDRGNGQYF. CDR3 nucleotides: TGCGCCAGCAGCTTGTCTCGCCTGGACAGGGGAAATGGGCAGTACTTC. V and J are TRBV5-1 and TRBJ2-7, with 9 bases fitting TRBD1. Germline loops: CDR1 SGHRS, CDR2 YFSETQ. Germline trimming cut 1 base from V and 9 bases from J; bases unmatched to any gene: 14. The CDR3 covers 16 residues.

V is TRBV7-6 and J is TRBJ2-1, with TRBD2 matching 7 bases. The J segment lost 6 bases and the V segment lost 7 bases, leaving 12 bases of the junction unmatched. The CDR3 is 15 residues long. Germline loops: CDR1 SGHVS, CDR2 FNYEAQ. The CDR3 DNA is TGTGCCAGCACATTTTTGGCGGGAGCTGGCAATGAGCAGTTCTTC. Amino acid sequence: CASTFLAGAGNEQFF.

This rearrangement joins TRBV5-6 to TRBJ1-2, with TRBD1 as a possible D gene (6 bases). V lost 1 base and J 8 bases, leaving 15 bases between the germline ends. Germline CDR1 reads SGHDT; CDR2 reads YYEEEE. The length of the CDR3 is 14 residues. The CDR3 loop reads CASSLYRAPEGYTF. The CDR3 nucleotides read TGTGCCAGCAGCTTGTACAGGGCACCGGAGGGCTACACCTTC.

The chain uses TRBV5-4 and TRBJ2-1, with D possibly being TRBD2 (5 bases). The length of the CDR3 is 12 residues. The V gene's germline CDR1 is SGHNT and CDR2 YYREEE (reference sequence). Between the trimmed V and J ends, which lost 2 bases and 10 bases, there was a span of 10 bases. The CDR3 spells CASSLGSREQFF. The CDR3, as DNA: TGTGCCAGCAGCTTAGGGAGCCGCGAGCAGTTCTTC.